This TCR beta chain was sequenced during a study of CD8 T cells in Susac syndrome. The V gene lost 2 bases and the J gene lost 8 bases, with 15 bases spanning the gap. CDR1 and CDR2 (germline): GTSNPN, SVGIG (reference sequence). The CDR3 has 13 amino acids. Random hexamers were used to reverse transcribe roughly 0.45 to 1 ug of RNA. Across 54 Vbeta and 13 Jbeta, TCR beta CDR3 was amplified with immunoSEQ multiplex PCR. TCRdb redid the calling of the immunoSEQ multiplex PCR reads with MiXCR, one entry per CDR3 protein. The sample shows 170,000 or so distinct CDR3 sequences, 94% of them seen only once.

The sequence derives from a human donor with Susac syndrome. This chain uses TRBV30 with TRBJ1-1; D may be TRBD1 (6 bases). The sample taken for sequencing was CD4+ T cells from PBMCs. CDR3 loop: CAWSTQHGTEAFF. CDR3 in DNA: TGTGCCTGGAGTACTCAACACGGGACAGAAGCTTTCTTT.